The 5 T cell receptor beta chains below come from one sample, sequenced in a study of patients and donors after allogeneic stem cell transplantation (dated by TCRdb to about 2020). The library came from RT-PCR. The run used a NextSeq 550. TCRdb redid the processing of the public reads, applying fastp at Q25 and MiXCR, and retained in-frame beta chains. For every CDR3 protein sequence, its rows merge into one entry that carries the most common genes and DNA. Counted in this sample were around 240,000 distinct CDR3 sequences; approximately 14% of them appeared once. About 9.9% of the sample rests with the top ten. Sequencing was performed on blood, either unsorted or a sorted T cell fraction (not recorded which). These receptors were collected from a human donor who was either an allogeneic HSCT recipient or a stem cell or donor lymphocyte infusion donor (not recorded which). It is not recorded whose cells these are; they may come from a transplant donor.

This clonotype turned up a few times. The CDR3 reads CASSSEGVNQPQHF. The CDR3 DNA sequence: TGTGCCAGCAGCTCCGAAGGAGTCAATCAGCCCCAGCATTTT. The gene calls are TRBV7-2 and TRBJ1-5; no reliable D call. The V and J ends lost 4 bases and 3 bases respectively, with 10 bases between them. CDR1 is SGHTA, CDR2 FQGNSA, per germline. This CDR3 contains 14 residues.

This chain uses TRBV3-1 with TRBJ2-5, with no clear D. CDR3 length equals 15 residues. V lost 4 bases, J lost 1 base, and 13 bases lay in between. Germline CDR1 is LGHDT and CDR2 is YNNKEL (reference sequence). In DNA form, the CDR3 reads TGTGCCAGCAGCCGTTCCAGGAGAAGCCAAGAGACCCAGTACTTC. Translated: CASSRSRRSQETQYF.

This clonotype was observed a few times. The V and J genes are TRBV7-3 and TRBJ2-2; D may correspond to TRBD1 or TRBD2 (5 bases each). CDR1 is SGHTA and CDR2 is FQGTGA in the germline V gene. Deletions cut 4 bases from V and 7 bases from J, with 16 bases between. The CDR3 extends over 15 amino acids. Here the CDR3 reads CASSSGPGKGGELFF. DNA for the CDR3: TGTGCCAGCAGCTCGGGACCGGGGAAAGGCGGGGAGCTGTTTTTT.

The CDR3 here is CASSSLGGRSEEQYF. Written as DNA, the CDR3 is TGTGCCAGCAGTTCGCTTGGAGGGAGATCGGAAGAGCAGTACTTC. This chain joins TRBV6-5 and TRBJ2-7; D might be TRBD2 (6 bases). The CDR3 is 15 amino acids. Trimming stripped 4 bases from V and 7 bases from J, with 20 bases between. The germline V gene encodes CDR1 MNHEY and CDR2 SVGAGI.

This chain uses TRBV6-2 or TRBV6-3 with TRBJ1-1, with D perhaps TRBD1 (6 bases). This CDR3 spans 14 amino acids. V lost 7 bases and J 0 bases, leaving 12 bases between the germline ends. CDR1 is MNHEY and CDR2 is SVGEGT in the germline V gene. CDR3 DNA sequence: TGTGCCAGCAAGGGACATATAATGAACACTGAAGCTTTCTTT. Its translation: CASKGHIMNTEAFF.